The 28 T cell receptor beta chains in this list originate from one sample, sequenced in a study of blood T cell repertoires in COVID-19. The assay was immunoSEQ multiplex PCR, and TCRdb's table has in-frame clones only and misses some. Of approximately 74,000 clones in the sample, approximately 83% were seen once. The specimen was peripheral blood. The source of these receptors is a man aged 80 or over with active or convalescent COVID-19.

The sample holds a few counts of this clone. The CDR3 loop is CASSAGQGENSPLHF. The CDR3 coding sequence is TGTGCCAGCAGCGCGGGACAGGGGGAAAATTCACCCCTCCACTTT. This sequence joins TRBV9 and TRBJ1-6; TRBD1 aligns across 11 bases. The CDR3 runs 15 residues. CDR1 is SGDLS, CDR2 YYNGEE, per germline. With 3 bases clipped from V and 7 bases from J, the junction kept 3 bases outside the gene matches.

This clone was seen a handful of times. The chain has TRBV5-1 and TRBJ1-2; 7 bases map to TRBD1. The V gene's germline CDR1 is SGHRS and CDR2 YFSETQ. Trimming cost V 2 bases and J 6 bases; bases outside gene matches: 13. The CDR3 runs to 16 residues. Here the CDR3 DNA reads TGCGCCAGCAGCTTTCCGCCAGGGGGTGTTTTTGATGGCTACACCTTC. The encoded protein is CASSFPPGGVFDGYTF.

The rearrangement uses TRBV2 and TRBJ1-5; D is undetermined. This CDR3 is built from 14 residues. The germline CDR1 and CDR2 sequences are SNHLY and FYNNEI. V lost 0 bases to trimming and J lost 5 bases, with 8 bases between them. The CDR3, as DNA: TGTGCCAGCAGTGAAGCGGAGTTATATCAGCCCCAGCATTTT. Encoded protein: CASSEAELYQPQHF.

This clone was observed once. The chain joins TRBV27 to TRBJ1-1; no reliable D call. Deletions cut 6 bases from V and 2 bases from J, with 13 bases between. This CDR3 has 14 amino acids. In germline, CDR1 is MNHEY, CDR2 SMNVEV (reference sequence). CDR3 nucleotide sequence: TGTGCCAGCAGGGTCCCCGGGAGCAACACTGAAGCTTTCTTT. Amino acids: CASRVPGSNTEAFF.

The chain employs TRBV6-5 and TRBJ1-1; 11 bases line up with TRBD1. The CDR3 loop spans 13 amino acids. J gave up 10 bases and V 7 bases, and 8 bases lay outside the gene matches. Germline V gene data show CDR1 as MNHEY and CDR2 as SVGAGI. CDR3 residues: CASTPSGTGGAFF. The CDR3 nucleotides read TGTGCCAGCACCCCCTCAGGGACAGGGGGAGCTTTCTTT.

V is TRBV5-1 and J is TRBJ2-5; D is possibly TRBD1 (6 bases). The CDR3 is 14 residues long. Trimming took 4 bases from V and 2 from J, leaving 12 bases between them. CDR1 is SGHRS, CDR2 YFSETQ, per germline. The CDR3 bases are TGCGCCAGCAGCCCCTTGACAGGACAAGAGACCCAGTACTTC. It encodes CASSPLTGQETQYF. Based on the CDR3 plus reference TRBV5-1 and TRBJ2-5, the full variable domain is KAGVTQTPRYLIKTRGQQVTLSCSPISGHRSVSWYQQTPGQGLQFLFEYFSETQRNKGNFPGRFSGRQFSNSRSEMNVSTLELGDSALYLCASSPLTGQETQYFGPGTRLLVL.

The chain is built from TRBV28 and TRBJ2-1, with TRBD2 identical over 7 bases. There are 14 residues in the CDR3. After removal of 10 bases from V and 7 bases from J, the junction contained 13 bases not matched to a gene. CDR1 is MDHEN and CDR2 is SYDVKM in the germline V gene. CDR3 amino acids: CATLSSGLLNEQFF. CDR3 nucleotides: TGTGCCACTCTCTCTAGCGGCCTTCTTAATGAGCAGTTCTTC.

The chain uses TRBV6-5 and TRBJ1-1; D uncertain. Trimming removed 7 bases from V and 5 bases from J, with 11 bases in between. The CDR3 covers 12 residues. Germline CDR1 and CDR2: MNHEY and SVGAGI. The CDR3: CASKLFETEAFF. In DNA form, the CDR3 reads TGTGCCAGCAAACTGTTCGAAACTGAAGCTTTCTTT.

This clone came up once. This chain connects TRBV5-1 to TRBJ2-4; 10 bases match TRBD1. The CDR3 consists of 16 residues. Trimming took 3 bases from V and 1 from J; bases not matched to a gene: 4. The germline CDR1 and CDR2 sequences are SGHRS and YFSETQ. As DNA, the CDR3 is TGCGCCAGCAGCTCGGGACAGGGGATGGCCAAAAACATTCAGTACTTC. This codes for CASSSGQGMAKNIQYF.

This chain joins TRBV10-1 and TRBJ1-1, with D uncertain. From germline, CDR1 is WNHNN and CDR2 SYGVQD (reference sequence). Deletions cut 0 bases from V and 3 bases from J, with 8 bases between. The CDR3 spans 14 residues. Here the CDR3 reads CASSESRRDTEAFF. The CDR3 bases are TGCGCCAGCAGTGAGTCACGCCGGGACACTGAAGCTTTCTTT.

J is TRBJ2-3 and V is TRBV5-4; D may be TRBD1 (7 bases). Germline V gene lookup returns CDR1 SGHNT and CDR2 YYREEE (reference sequence). There are 16 residues in the CDR3. Trimming left V 3 bases short and J 3 bases short, with 17 bases between. The CDR3 sequence is CASSSHRGAGTDTQYF. In DNA form, the CDR3 reads TGTGCCAGCAGCTCTCACAGGGGAGCGGGTACAGATACGCAGTATTTT.

This clone was recorded a few times. The chain couples TRBV6-2 or TRBV6-3 to TRBJ2-2, with D perhaps TRBD1 (6 bases). Trimming removed 4 bases at V and 7 bases at J, with 13 bases between. The CDR3 runs 14 residues. Germline V gene data show CDR1 as MNHEY and CDR2 as SVGEGT. CDR3 nucleotides: TGTGCCAGCAGTTTGTCACAGGGCTTCGGGGAGCTGTTTTTT. It specifies CASSLSQGFGELFF.

The rearrangement links TRBV4-2 to TRBJ1-5; D is undetermined. V dropped 1 base and J dropped 1 base, with 8 bases sitting between them. The CDR3 contains 15 residues. Per germline, CDR1 LGHNA and CDR2 YNFKEQ. The CDR3 sequence is CASSQAPQSNQPQHF. The CDR3, as DNA: TGTGCCAGCAGCCAAGCCCCACAGAGCAATCAGCCCCAGCATTTT.

This sequence joins TRBV7-2 and TRBJ2-7; D gene unclear. From germline, CDR1 is SGHTA and CDR2 FQGNSA. The CDR3 runs to 11 residues. V shed 1 base and J shed 8 bases, with 6 bases lying between them. As DNA, the CDR3 is TGTGCCAGCAGCTTAGACAGCCAGCAGTACTTC. Protein: CASSLDSQQYF.

This clone was seen more than once but under ten times. The chain combines TRBV27 with TRBJ2-7; TRBD1 matches 9 bases. The CDR3 has 15 residues. Germline CDR1 and CDR2: MNHEY and SMNVEV (reference sequence). V shed 4 bases and J 3 bases; nucleotides not matched to a gene: 7. The CDR3 nucleotides are TGTGCCAGCAGTTCCCGGACAGGGGTGAACTACGAGCAGTACTTC. It yields the protein CASSSRTGVNYEQYF.

By share, this clone ranks as medium-sized. The chain is built from TRBV11-2 and TRBJ2-1; TRBD1 is a possible D gene (5 bases). The V gene's germline CDR1 is SGHAT and CDR2 FQNNGV. The ends were cut back, 6 bases at V and 4 bases at J, with 19 bases in the middle. The CDR3 is 16 amino acids. CDR3 coding DNA: TGTGCCAGCAGGTCATCAGGGAAGGGCGCATACAATGAGCAGTTCTTC. Protein sequence: CASRSSGKGAYNEQFF.

The chain joins TRBV29-1 to TRBJ2-1; 13 nucleotides align to TRBD2. CDR1 is SQVTM, CDR2 ANQGSEA, per germline. CDR3 size: 15 residues. Losses at the gene ends were 5 bases for V and 5 bases for J; bases not matched to a gene: 6. CDR3 in DNA: TGCAGCGTTCGAGGGACTAGCGGGACCAACAATGAGCAGTTCTTC. It is translated as CSVRGTSGTNNEQFF.

CDR3 protein: CASARGRSTDTQYF. CDR3 DNA sequence: TGTGCCAGTGCCAGGGGCAGGAGCACAGATACGCAGTATTTT. The gene calls are TRBV19 and TRBJ2-3, with D possibly being TRBD1 (6 bases). The CDR3 covers 14 residues. Looked up from germline, CDR1 is LNHDA and CDR2 is SQIVND (reference sequence). Trimming pared 8 bases from V and 0 bases from J, leaving 12 bases between.

This clone came up once. The chain employs TRBV6-5 and TRBJ1-4; TRBD1 matches at 7 bases. J gave up 4 bases and V 5 bases, and 4 bases lay outside the gene matches. Per germline, CDR1 MNHEY and CDR2 SVGAGI. CDR3 length equals 14 residues. The chain's CDR3 is CASSPTGINEKLFF. The CDR3 DNA reads TGTGCCAGCAGTCCGACAGGGATTAATGAAAAACTGTTTTTT.

V and J are TRBV6-6 and TRBJ2-7; 9 bases are a match to TRBD2. The CDR3 is 16 amino acids. The germline V gene has CDR1 MNHNY and CDR2 SVGAGI (reference sequence). The V and J ends lost 7 bases and 7 bases, in that order; junction bases with no gene match: 17. The CDR3 spells CASTPRTSASPGEQYF. CDR3 DNA: TGTGCCAGCACCCCCAGGACTAGCGCTTCCCCGGGGGAGCAGTACTTC.

The rearrangement uses TRBV7-2 and TRBJ1-4, with D possibly being TRBD1 (5 bases). The ends were cut back, 2 bases at V and 4 bases at J, with 8 bases in the middle. CDR3 length equals 14 residues. The V gene's germline CDR1 is SGHTA and CDR2 FQGNSA. In DNA, the CDR3 is TGTGCCAGCAGCTTAAACAGGAATAATGAAAAACTGTTTTTT. Its protein is CASSLNRNNEKLFF.

V is TRBV7-2 and J is TRBJ2-5; 7 nucleotides line up with TRBD2. Looked up from germline, CDR1 is SGHTA and CDR2 is FQGNSA. The J segment lost 2 bases and the V segment lost 5 bases, leaving 11 bases of the junction unmatched. CDR3 length: 16 residues. The CDR3 spells CASSQSGRERQETQYF. The CDR3 region has the DNA TGTGCCAGCAGCCAAAGTGGGAGGGAACGACAAGAGACCCAGTACTTC.

The chain couples TRBV6-4 to TRBJ2-6, with a weak D call TRBD2 (5 bases). The CDR3 spans 15 residues. Germline V gives CDR1 MRHNA, CDR2 SNTAGT. V lost 3 bases, J lost 0 bases, and 6 bases lay in between. CDR3 DNA: TGTGCCAGCAGTGAAGAGGGCTCTGGGGCCAACGTCCTGACTTTC. Translation gives CASSEEGSGANVLTF.

Points on this clone: The sample holds other DNA sequences that translate to the same CDR3. CDR3 loop: CASSHTDTQYF. In DNA form, the CDR3 reads TGCGCCAGCAGCCATACAGATACGCAGTATTTT. The chain is built from TRBV5-1 and TRBJ2-3, with no clear D. CDR1 is SGHRS, CDR2 YFSETQ, per germline. The CDR3 spans 11 residues. V lost 4 bases, J lost 3 bases, and 3 bases lay in between.

The chain is built from TRBV20-1 and TRBJ2-5; D is unresolved. Between the trimmed V and J ends, which lost 3 bases and 3 bases, there was a span of 5 bases. Germline lookup yields CDR1 DFQATT and CDR2 SNEGSKA (reference sequence). CDR3 size: 11 residues. In DNA, the CDR3 is TGCAGTGCTAGTCTTGAAGAGACCCAGTACTTC. Translating it yields CSASLEETQYF.

This chain links TRBV2 with TRBJ1-5, with D possibly being TRBD1 (5 bases). The CDR3 extends over 15 amino acids. V was cut by 3 bases and J by 1 base, with 10 bases left in between. Germline CDR1 is SNHLY and CDR2 is FYNNEI. The CDR3 region is CASSDRTTSNQPQHF. CDR3 sequence (DNA): TGTGCCAGCAGTGATCGGACAACAAGCAATCAGCCCCAGCATTTT.

The V gene is TRBV5-1, the J gene TRBJ2-1; 8 bases align to TRBD1. CDR3 length: 19 amino acids. V lost 4 bases and J lost 4; bases outside the gene matches: 19. CDR1 is SGHRS, CDR2 YFSETQ, per germline. CDR3 coding DNA: TGCGCCAGCAGCAGACGGACAGGGTTGGGTGCAGAGGGTTACAATGAGCAGTTCTTC. This sequence encodes CASSRRTGLGAEGYNEQFF.

The rearrangement joins TRBV28 to TRBJ2-3, with D perhaps TRBD2 (6 bases). The CDR3 runs 18 residues. The germline gives CDR1 MDHEN, CDR2 SYDVKM. With 4 bases removed from V and 2 bases from J, the gap between germline ends came to 22 bases. In DNA, the CDR3 is TGTGCCAGCAGTTCCTCCTTCCTACTAAGCGGGCACACAGATACGCAGTATTTT. Encoded protein: CASSSSFLLSGHTDTQYF.